The 6 T cell receptor beta chains below come from one sample, sequenced in a study of blood T cell repertoires in COVID-19. Method: immunoSEQ multiplex PCR; TCRdb's copy keeps in-frame clones and lacks some. Of 300,000 or so clones in the sample, 75% to 95% were seen once. The source material was PBMCs or T cells enriched from blood (not recorded which). These receptors were taken from a woman aged 25-40 years who had recovered from COVID-19.

V and J are TRBV19 and TRBJ1-4; unclear D gene. CDR3 size: 14 residues. V dropped 2 bases and J dropped 5 bases, with 9 bases sitting between them. Germline values: CDR1 LNHDA, CDR2 SQIVND (reference sequence). CDR3 sequence: CASSIQVENEKLFF. CDR3 in DNA: TGTGCCAGTAGTATACAGGTCGAAAATGAAAAACTGTTTTTT.

The table lists this clone with a count of one. The V and J genes are TRBV27 and TRBJ2-2, with a tentative D call TRBD2 (6 bases). This CDR3 has 16 residues. Between the trimmed V and J ends, which lost 4 bases and 8 bases, there was a span of 20 bases. The germline V gene has CDR1 MNHEY and CDR2 SMNVEV (reference sequence). DNA for the CDR3: TGTGCCAGCAGTTCAACGCAGGGTGTGCTAGCGGGGGAGCTGTTTTTT. Its translation: CASSSTQGVLAGELFF.

The rearrangement links TRBV19 to TRBJ2-1; tentative D call: TRBD2 (5 bases). The V end lost 5 bases, the J end lost 4 bases, and 6 bases lay between the germline ends. Germline lookup yields CDR1 LNHDA and CDR2 SQIVND (reference sequence). This CDR3 spans 12 amino acids. CDR3 sequence: CASSGEYNEQFF. The CDR3 DNA reads as TGTGCCAGTAGTGGGGAGTACAATGAGCAGTTCTTC.

J is TRBJ1-1 and V is TRBV10-3, with 7 positions matching TRBD1. Germline V gives CDR1 ENHRY, CDR2 SYGVKD. The V gene end was trimmed by 11 bases and the J gene end by 3 bases; junction bases not matched to a gene: 12. This CDR3 comprises 14 residues. Here the CDR3 reads CASQSLTGHTEAFF. CDR3 bases: TGTGCCTCACAATCCTTGACAGGGCACACTGAAGCTTTCTTT.

The chain employs TRBV19 and TRBJ2-1; D not resolved. The CDR3 is 15 residues long. V lost 2 bases and J 0 bases, leaving 8 bases between the germline ends. Germline CDR1 reads LNHDA; CDR2 reads SQIVND (reference sequence). CDR3 sequence reads: CASSISPSSYNEQFF. The CDR3 nucleotides are TGTGCCAGTAGTATAAGCCCGAGCTCCTACAATGAGCAGTTCTTC.

The chain is built from TRBV2 and TRBJ2-1; TRBD1 matches at 9 bases. CDR1 is SNHLY, CDR2 FYNNEI, per germline. The CDR3 sequence is 13 residues long. V gave up 7 bases and J gave up 7 bases; unmatched junction bases: 5. This chain's CDR3 is CASTPDRGNEQFF. In DNA, the CDR3 is TGTGCCAGCACCCCGGACAGGGGTAATGAGCAGTTCTTC.